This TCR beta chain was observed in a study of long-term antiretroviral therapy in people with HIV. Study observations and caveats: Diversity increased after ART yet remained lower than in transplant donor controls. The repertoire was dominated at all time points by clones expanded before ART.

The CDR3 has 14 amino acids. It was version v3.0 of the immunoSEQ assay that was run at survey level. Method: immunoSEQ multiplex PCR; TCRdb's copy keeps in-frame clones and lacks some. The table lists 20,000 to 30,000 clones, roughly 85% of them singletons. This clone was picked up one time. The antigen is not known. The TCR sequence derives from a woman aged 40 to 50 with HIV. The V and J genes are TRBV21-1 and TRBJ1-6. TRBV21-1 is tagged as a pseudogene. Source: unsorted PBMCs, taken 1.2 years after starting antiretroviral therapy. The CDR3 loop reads CASSKARGDSPLHF. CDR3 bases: TGTGCCAGCAGCAAAGCGCGGGGGGATTCACCCCTCCACTTT.